Following are 11 T cell receptor beta chains from one sample sequenced in a study of cytomegalovirus exposure and HLA in healthy donors. The assay was immunoSEQ multiplex PCR, and TCRdb's table has in-frame clones only and misses some. The sample lists about 300,000 clones, 88% occurring once. The sequenced sample consisted of PBMCs. The receptors here all came from a woman between 18 and 29 years old in good health and CMV-seronegative.

The chain joins TRBV7-8 to TRBJ1-2; 7 bases map to TRBD1. Per the germline V gene, CDR1 is SGHVS and CDR2 is FQNEAQ. The V gene end was trimmed by 7 bases and the J gene end by 6 bases; junction bases not matched to a gene: 14. This CDR3 has 15 amino acids. The CDR3 DNA sequence: TGTGCCAGCAAACGGGGACCGGGACAGAGAGATGGCTACACCTTC. Its protein is CASKRGPGQRDGYTF. The full variable domain, in which reference TRBV7-8 and TRBJ1-2 provide the parts outside the CDR3, is GAGVSQSPRYKVAKRGQDVALRCDPISGHVSLFWYQQALGQGPEFLTYFQNEAQLDKSGLPSDRFFAERPEGSVSTLKIQRTQQEDSAVYLCASKRGPGQRDGYTFGSGTRLTVV.

The genes are TRBV28 and TRBJ2-4; D remains ambiguous. This CDR3 has 18 residues. The V end was cut by 4 bases, the J end by 6 bases, with 25 bases between. Germline assignment: CDR1 MDHEN and CDR2 SYDVKM. In nucleotides, the CDR3 is TGTGCCAGCAGTTCTCGTCTCAGTCGACGGAGAGGTGGAAACATTCAGTACTTC. Translating it yields CASSSRLSRRRGGNIQYF.

V is TRBV10-2 and J is TRBJ2-1; D might be TRBD2 (6 bases). Looked up from germline, CDR1 is WSHSY and CDR2 is SAAADI. This CDR3 has 18 residues. With 5 bases removed from V and 4 bases from J, the gap between germline ends came to 24 bases. This chain's CDR3 is CASSFRARGLAIYNEQFF. As DNA, the CDR3 is TGCGCCAGCAGTTTCCGGGCCCGGGGCCTAGCGATTTACAATGAGCAGTTCTTC.

This sequence joins TRBV5-1 and TRBJ1-4; a weak D match, TRBD1 (6 bases). In germline, CDR1 is SGHRS, CDR2 YFSETQ. V lost 0 bases, J lost 12 bases, and 18 bases lay in between. The CDR3 spans 15 residues. In DNA, the CDR3 is TGCGCCAGCAGCTTGGGTTCGGGACAAGGAGTGGAACTGTTTTTT. Its protein product is CASSLGSGQGVELFF. The whole variable domain, filled in from reference TRBV5-1 and TRBJ1-4, reads KAGVTQTPRYLIKTRGQQVTLSCSPISGHRSVSWYQQTPGQGLQFLFEYFSETQRNKGNFPGRFSGRQFSNSRSEMNVSTLELGDSALYLCASSLGSGQGVELFFGSGTQLSVL.

The V and J genes are TRBV19 and TRBJ2-7; 16 bases align to TRBD2. From germline, CDR1 is LNHDA and CDR2 SQIVND (reference sequence). V dropped 5 bases and J dropped 7; count of bases not matched to a gene: 8. This CDR3 contains 16 residues. CDR3 in amino acids: CASSQLGLAGGDEQYF. DNA for the CDR3: TGTGCCAGTAGTCAGCTGGGACTAGCGGGAGGGGATGAGCAGTACTTC.

Here the CDR3 DNA reads TGCGCCAGCAGCCAAGAGGGGAACAGACTATCGGGGGAGCAGTACTTC. It codes for CASSQEGNRLSGEQYF. This chain connects TRBV4-1 to TRBJ2-7; D possibly corresponds to TRBD2 (5 bases). The CDR3 contains 16 residues. Germline V gene lookup returns CDR1 MGHRA and CDR2 YSYEKL. V was cut by 0 bases and J by 7 bases, with 19 bases left in between.

This chain connects TRBV20-1 to TRBJ2-1; D is possibly TRBD2 (5 bases). Between the trimmed V and J ends, which lost 7 bases and 8 bases, there was a span of 12 bases. This CDR3 comprises 11 residues. Germline V lookup: CDR1 DFQATT, CDR2 SNEGSKA (reference sequence). CDR3 region: CSGAGGHEQFF. The CDR3 region has the DNA TGCAGTGGGGCCGGAGGCCATGAGCAGTTCTTC.

CDR3 sequence (DNA): TGTGCCAGCAGTGAACTAGCGGGAGCGAGCTCCTACGAGCAGTACTTC. This gives the protein CASSELAGASSYEQYF. J is TRBJ2-7 and V is TRBV28; 11 bases are a match to TRBD2. V lost 5 bases, J lost 0 bases, and 6 bases stayed unmatched. The germline gives CDR1 MDHEN, CDR2 SYDVKM. This CDR3 has 16 amino acids.

The V and J genes are TRBV5-6 and TRBJ2-1; 8 bases match TRBD1. This CDR3 spans 18 amino acids. The junction had 12 bases not matched to a gene; V was cut back by 0 bases and J by 4 bases. Per the germline V gene, CDR1 is SGHDT and CDR2 is YYEEEE. CDR3 bases: TGTGCCAGCAGCTTGGCCGAGGACAGGGCTTGGGGTTACAATGAGCAGTTCTTC. Its protein is CASSLAEDRAWGYNEQFF.

This clone appeared a single time. The genes are TRBV28 and TRBJ1-1, with 9 positions matching TRBD1. V was pared by 4 bases and J by 7 bases, with 13 bases of the junction left unmatched. CDR1 and CDR2 (germline): MDHEN, SYDVKM. The CDR3 loop spans 16 amino acids. The CDR3 DNA reads as TGTGCCAGCAGTTCAGGTACTACAGGGGGCGACGGTGAAGCTTTCTTT. Translating it yields CASSSGTTGGDGEAFF.

The J gene is TRBJ2-1, the V gene TRBV28, with TRBD2 identical over 7 bases. The V and J ends lost 3 bases and 7 bases, in that order; junction bases with no gene match: 3. The CDR3 contains 13 residues. Germline assignment: CDR1 MDHEN and CDR2 SYDVKM. CDR3: CASSFGRENEQFF. The CDR3 nucleotides are TGTGCCAGCAGTTTTGGGCGGGAGAATGAGCAGTTCTTC.